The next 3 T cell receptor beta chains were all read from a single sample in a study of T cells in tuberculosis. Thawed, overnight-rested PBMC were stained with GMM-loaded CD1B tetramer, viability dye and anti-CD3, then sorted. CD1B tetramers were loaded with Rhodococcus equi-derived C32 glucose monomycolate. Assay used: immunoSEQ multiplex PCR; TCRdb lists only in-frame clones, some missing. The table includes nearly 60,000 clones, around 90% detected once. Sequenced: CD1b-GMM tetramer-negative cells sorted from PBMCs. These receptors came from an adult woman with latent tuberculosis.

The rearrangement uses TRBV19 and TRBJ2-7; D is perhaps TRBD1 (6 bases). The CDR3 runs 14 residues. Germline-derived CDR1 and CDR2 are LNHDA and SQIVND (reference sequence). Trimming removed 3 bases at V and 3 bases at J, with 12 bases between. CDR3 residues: CASSIQDRFYEQYF. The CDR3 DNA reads TGTGCCAGTAGTATTCAAGACAGGTTCTACGAGCAGTACTTC.

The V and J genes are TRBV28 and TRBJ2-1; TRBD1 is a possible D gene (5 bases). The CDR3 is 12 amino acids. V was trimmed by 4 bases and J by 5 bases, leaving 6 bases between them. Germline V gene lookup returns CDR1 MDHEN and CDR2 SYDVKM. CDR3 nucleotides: TGTGCCAGCAGTTGGGGCCACAATGAGCAGTTCTTC. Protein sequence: CASSWGHNEQFF.

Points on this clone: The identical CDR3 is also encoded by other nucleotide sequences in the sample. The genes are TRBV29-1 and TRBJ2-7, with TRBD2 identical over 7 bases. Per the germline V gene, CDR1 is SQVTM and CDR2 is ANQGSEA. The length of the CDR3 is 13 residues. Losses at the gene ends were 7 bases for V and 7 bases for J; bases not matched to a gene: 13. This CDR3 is CSAEPSGTREQYF. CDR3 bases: TGCAGCGCGGAACCCAGCGGGACCAGGGAGCAGTACTTC.